This T cell receptor (beta chain) was identified in a study of blood T cell repertoires in COVID-19. The CDR3 is 16 residues long. The method was immunoSEQ multiplex PCR; TCRdb's version includes in-frame clones alone and lacks a portion of them. The profile covers 130,000 or so clones, with approximately 80% appearing a single time and 3% taken by the ten largest. Sample: peripheral blood. The chain combines TRBV21-1 with TRBJ2-7; the DNA was not compared with TRBD2, the D call given in the table. TRBV21-1 is marked as a pseudogene. The TCR sequence derives from a woman older than 75 with acute or convalescent COVID-19. The CDR3 DNA follows: TGTGCCAGCAGCAAAGTTTTTCCCCAGACTGGTTACGAGCAGTACTTC. It specifies CASSKVFPQTGYEQYF.